This T cell receptor beta chain was found in a study of OX40 agonist ivuxolimab in advanced cancers. Broadly, across the study: The costimulatory receptor OX40 (CD134) was targeted by ivuxolimab, a fully human IgG2 agonistic monoclonal antibody. Intravenous ivuxolimab was administered to patients every 2 weeks at six dose levels: 0.01, 0.1, 0.3, 1.5, 3 and 10 mg/kg. Of the approximately 50 patients in dose escalation, 19 had hepatocellular carcinoma, some 15 had melanoma, 9 had renal cell carcinoma and 9 had head and neck cancer. A male proportion of around 83% and a mean age of about 60 years, ranging from roughly 23 to 80, were recorded for the dose-escalation cohort. Patients were allowed to have had prior anti-PD-1, anti-PD-L1 or anti-CTLA-4 therapy, and roughly 40% of the dose-escalation patients had been treated with checkpoint inhibitors. Partial responses occurred in three dose-escalation patients, of whom one had hepatocellular carcinoma and two had cutaneous melanoma. The point of sequencing TCRbeta in the periphery was to test whether ivuxolimab changed TCR sequence diversity and drove clonal T-cell expansion. The paper covers the monotherapy dose-escalation part of the phase I ivuxolimab trial, which included N ≈ 50 patients. What the work shows at the level of the full study, not this receptor alone: Low levels of normalized T-cell clonal expansion were also shown by some nonresponding patients. In the 0.1-3.0 mg/kg groups, partial responders had among the lowest normalized peripheral clonal expansion, particularly in CD8+ T cells. Antigen specificity was not determined for the clonally expanded peripheral T cells. At doses from 0.1 to 3.0 mg/kg, clonal expansion was seen in both CD4+ and CD8+ blood T cells between baseline and week 6. After ivuxolimab, CD8+ T cells had more expanded clones than CD4+ T cells on average.

The trial excluded patients who had a history of autoimmune disease or who were on systemic immunosuppression. Peripheral blood for TCR sequencing was drawn from every dose cohort at baseline, at cycle 4 day 1 and at cycle 7 day 1. The samples were taken from a phase I, first-in-human, multicenter, open-label dose-escalation trial of ivuxolimab. Adults with locally advanced or metastatic melanoma, renal cell, hepatocellular, or head and neck squamous cell carcinoma were enrolled in the trial. Before TCR sequencing, CD4+ T cells and CD8+ T cells from peripheral blood were sorted into separate populations. This clone was recorded once. Its target antigen remains unknown. Base qualities were left out, and no much larger clone turns up one base away. Per the germline V gene, MNHEY is the CDR1 and SVGAGI is the CDR2. From the cysteine up to the phenylalanine, the CDR3 has a length of 15 residues. CDR3 DNA only is kept here, 45 bases in frame from base 1. V is pruned by 2 bases and J by 6 bases, leaving 6 bases of the junction without a gene match.

To sequence the TCRbeta CDR3 region, genomic DNA was isolated from the sorted cells. The immunoSEQ Assay was used to sequence the TCRbeta CDR3 regions. Imported from immuneACCESS, the table was reduced by TCRdb to in-frame sequences with V and J called. These copies leave out some clones; in studies compared against another copy, an unresolved V gene accounts for under half, and the cause of the remainder is not known. Within this sample are 75,000 to 90,000 clones, with roughly 90% of them counted one time only. Roughly 1.1% of the sample belongs to the ten largest clones. This receptor was taken from an adult with an advanced solid tumor such as melanoma, head and neck, liver or kidney cancer. The sequenced sample was CD4+ or CD8+ T cells sorted from blood, obtained in a trial of the OX40 agonist ivuxolimab. The V gene is TRBV6-5 and the J gene is TRBJ1-4; 7 of the junction bases match TRBD1. The CDR3 amino acid sequence is: CASSYVTGPHEKLFF. The DNA sequence follows: TGTGCCAGCAGTTACGTGACAGGGCCCCATGAAAAACTGTTTTTT.